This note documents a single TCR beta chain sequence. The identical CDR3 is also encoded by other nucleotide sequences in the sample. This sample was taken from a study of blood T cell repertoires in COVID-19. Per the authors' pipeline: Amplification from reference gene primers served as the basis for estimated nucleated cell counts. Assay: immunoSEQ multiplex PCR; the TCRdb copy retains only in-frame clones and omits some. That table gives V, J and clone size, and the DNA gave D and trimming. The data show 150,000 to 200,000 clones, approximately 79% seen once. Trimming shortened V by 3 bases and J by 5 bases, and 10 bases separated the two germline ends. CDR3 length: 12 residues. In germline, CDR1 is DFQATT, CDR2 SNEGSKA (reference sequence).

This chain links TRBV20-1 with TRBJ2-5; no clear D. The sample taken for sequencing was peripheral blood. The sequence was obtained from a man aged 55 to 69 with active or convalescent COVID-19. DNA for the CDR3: TGCAGTGCTAGTTTGCCAGGCGAGACCCAGTACTTC. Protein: CSASLPGETQYF.